The 12 T cell receptor beta chains below come from one sample, sequenced in a study of blood T cell repertoires in COVID-19. The table came from immunoSEQ multiplex PCR; TCRdb's copy has only in-frame clones and leaves some out. The sample has over 250,000 clones; more than 75% are singletons. Sequencing used PBMCs or T cells enriched from blood (not recorded which). The receptors were sampled from a man between 60 and 70 years old who had recovered from COVID-19.

The chain recombines TRBV4-3 with TRBJ2-1, with no clear D. V was shortened by 0 bases and J by 6 bases, with 6 bases between the two germline ends. CDR3 length: 13 amino acids. Looked up from germline, CDR1 is LGHNA and CDR2 is YSLEER. The CDR3 bases are TGCGCCAGCAGCCAAGATCAGTCCAATGAGCAGTTCTTC. This sequence encodes CASSQDQSNEQFF.

The rearrangement uses TRBV6-2 or TRBV6-3 and TRBJ2-1; TRBD2 aligns across 12 bases. The CDR3 totals 16 residues. Germline V gene data show CDR1 as MNHEY and CDR2 as SVGEGT. Losses at the gene ends were 6 bases for V and 6 bases for J; bases not matched to a gene: 9. CDR3 bases: TGTGCCAGCAGCCGGCCGCTAGCGGGGGGGCCCAATGAGCAGTTCTTC. Its protein product is CASSRPLAGGPNEQFF.

This clone was observed a single time. The genes are TRBV9 and TRBJ1-3, with D perhaps TRBD1 (6 bases). The V end was cut by 0 bases, the J end by 3 bases, with 7 bases between. Germline V gene lookup returns CDR1 SGDLS and CDR2 YYNGEE. The CDR3 is 14 amino acids. This CDR3 is CASSVGDIGNTIYF. Written as DNA, the CDR3 is TGTGCCAGCAGCGTAGGGGACATTGGAAACACCATATATTTT.

The chain carries TRBV15 and TRBJ2-5; TRBD1 agrees at 9 bases. This CDR3 has 16 amino acids. Unmatched junction bases numbered 8, after V lost 2 bases and J lost 4 bases. CDR1 and CDR2 from the germline V gene are LNHNV and YYDKDF (reference sequence). CDR3 sequence reads: CATSRQGQGWGETQYF. For the CDR3, the DNA is TGTGCCACCAGCAGACAAGGACAGGGGTGGGGAGAGACCCAGTACTTC. The whole variable domain, remainder taken from reference TRBV15 and TRBJ2-5, is DAMVIQNPRYQVTQFGKPVTLSCSQTLNHNVMYWYQQKSSQAPKLLFHYYDKDFNNEADTPDNFQSRRPNTSFCFLDIRSPGLGDTAMYLCATSRQGQGWGETQYFGPGTRLLVL.

The V call is TRBV6-5, the J call TRBJ1-4; D is ambiguous. The V and J ends lost 2 bases and 7 bases respectively, with 8 bases between them. This CDR3 is built from 13 residues. Germline V gene lookup returns CDR1 MNHEY and CDR2 SVGAGI. The DNA of the CDR3 is TGTGCCAGCAGTTACCTTCGGGGTGAAAAACTGTTTTTT. This encodes CASSYLRGEKLFF.

The V gene is TRBV28, the J gene TRBJ2-3; no definite D call. Germline V gives CDR1 MDHEN, CDR2 SYDVKM. The CDR3 contains 12 residues. The V end was cut by 7 bases, the J end by 10 bases, with 15 bases between. The chain's CDR3 is CASNRAAAAQYF. In DNA form, the CDR3 reads TGTGCCAGCAACCGTGCGGCGGCAGCGCAGTATTTT.

The J gene is TRBJ2-7, the V gene TRBV6-5; 10 bases are shared with TRBD1. The CDR3 runs 14 residues. Trimming took 2 bases from V and 6 from J; bases not matched to a gene: 4. CDR1 and CDR2 from the germline V gene are MNHEY and SVGAGI. For the CDR3, the DNA is TGTGCCAGCAGTTACGGGGGACAGGGGAGCGAGCAGTACTTC. Its protein is CASSYGGQGSEQYF.

The V call is TRBV10-3, the J call TRBJ1-1; perhaps TRBD1 as D (6 bases). CDR1 is ENHRY and CDR2 is SYGVKD in the germline V gene. This CDR3 is 14 amino acids long. V was cut by 6 bases and J by 1 base, with 12 bases left in between. CDR3 DNA: TGTGCCATCAGCAAACAGGGCGGGAACACTGAAGCTTTCTTT. Its protein is CAISKQGGNTEAFF.

The V call is TRBV5-8, the J call TRBJ1-2, with D perhaps matching TRBD1 (6 bases). The V gene's germline CDR1 is SGHTS and CDR2 YDEGEE. This CDR3 has 14 residues. The V end lost 0 bases, the J end lost 3 bases, and 9 bases lay between the germline ends. The chain's CDR3 is CASSLGTGYYGYTF. Written as DNA, the CDR3 is TGTGCCAGCAGCTTGGGAACAGGGTACTATGGCTACACCTTC.

The J gene is TRBJ2-1, the V gene TRBV11-2; TRBD1 matches 11 bases. The germline V gene has CDR1 SGHAT and CDR2 FQNNGV. The V and J ends lost 4 bases and 7 bases, in that order; junction bases with no gene match: 9. The CDR3 contains 16 residues. CDR3 in DNA: TGTGCCAGCAGCTCAAGGACAGGGGGCTACGTGAATGAGCAGTTCTTC. This encodes CASSSRTGGYVNEQFF. The entire variable domain, with the rest obtained from reference TRBV11-2 and TRBJ2-1, is as follows: EAGVAQSPRYKIIEKRQSVAFWCNPISGHATLYWYQQILGQGPKLLIQFQNNGVVDDSQLPKDRFSAERLKGVDSTLKIQPAKLEDSAVYLCASSSRTGGYVNEQFFGPGTRLTVL.

The chain couples TRBV18 to TRBJ2-3; D is unclear. The CDR3 spans 12 residues. Looked up from germline, CDR1 is KGHSH and CDR2 is LQKENI. Trimming stripped 8 bases from V and 5 bases from J, with 11 bases between. CDR3 residues: CASALSGDTQYF. The DNA of the CDR3 is TGTGCCAGCGCCCTTTCCGGAGATACGCAGTATTTT.

For the CDR3, the DNA is TGTGCCAGCTCCAAGCAGGAAATCACCGGGGAGCTGTTTTTT. As protein: CASSKQEITGELFF. This chain links TRBV6-5 with TRBJ2-2; D remains ambiguous. The V end lost 8 bases, the J end lost 4 bases, and 14 bases lay between the germline ends. Germline V gene lookup returns CDR1 MNHEY and CDR2 SVGAGI. The CDR3 has 14 amino acids.